This TCR beta chain came from a study of blood T cell repertoires in COVID-19. Background on the study: Samples representing acute and convalescent COVID-19 were sourced from the United States, Italy and Spain. The cDNA or gDNA used as material had been derived from T cells, B-cell-depleted T cells, or PBMCs.

Original handling: For nucleated cells, counts were estimated from reference gene primer amplification. Sequencing was performed with immunoSEQ multiplex PCR; in TCRdb, only in-frame clones are kept and a portion is missing. The V and J calls and the clone size are those of that table, but D and trimming were determined from the DNA. The sample has 200,000 to 250,000 clones, approximately 80% seen once; the top ten hold around 13%. Germline V gene sequence: CDR1 KGHSH, CDR2 LQKENI. The CDR3 length is 15 residues. V lost 4 bases, J lost 2 bases, and 11 bases lay in between. The V gene is TRBV18, the J gene TRBJ1-4; the D is unclear. The specimen was peripheral blood. The receptor's source is a human donor in a cohort sampled during active COVID-19. DNA of the CDR3: TGTGCCAGCTCACTCCCGACCGGGACTAATGAAAAACTGTTTTTT. Encoded protein: CASSLPTGTNEKLFF.